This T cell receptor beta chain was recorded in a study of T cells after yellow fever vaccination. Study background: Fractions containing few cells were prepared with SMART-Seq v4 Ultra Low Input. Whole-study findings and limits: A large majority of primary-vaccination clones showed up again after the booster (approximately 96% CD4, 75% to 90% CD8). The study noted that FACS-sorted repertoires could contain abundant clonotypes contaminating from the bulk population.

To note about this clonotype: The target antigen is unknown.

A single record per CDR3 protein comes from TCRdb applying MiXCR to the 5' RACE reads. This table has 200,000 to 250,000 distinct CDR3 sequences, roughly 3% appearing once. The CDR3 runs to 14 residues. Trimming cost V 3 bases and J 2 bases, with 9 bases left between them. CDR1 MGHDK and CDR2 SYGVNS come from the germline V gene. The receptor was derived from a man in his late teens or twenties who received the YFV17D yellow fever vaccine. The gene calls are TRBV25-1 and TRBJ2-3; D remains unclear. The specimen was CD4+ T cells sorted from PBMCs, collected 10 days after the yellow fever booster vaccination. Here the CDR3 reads CASSERTSTDTQYF. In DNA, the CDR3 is TGTGCCAGCAGTGAGCGGACCTCCACAGATACGCAGTATTTT. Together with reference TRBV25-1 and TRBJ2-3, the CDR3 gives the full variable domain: EADIYQTPRYLVIGTGKKITLECSQTMGHDKMYWYQQDPGMELHLIHYSYGVNSTEKGDLSSESTVSRIRTEHFPLTLESARPSHTSQYLCASSERTSTDTQYFGPGTRLTVL.